This T cell receptor beta chain was recovered during a study of blood T cell repertoires in COVID-19. CDR1 is MDHEN and CDR2 is SYDVKM in the germline V gene. This CDR3 comprises 13 residues. J lost 3 bases, V lost 7 bases, and 2 bases had no gene match. Assay used: immunoSEQ multiplex PCR; TCRdb lists only in-frame clones, some missing. This sample has approximately 170,000 clones; around 83% occur once, and the top ten carry around 3.6%. The sample comprised PBMCs or T cells enriched from blood (not recorded which). The V call is TRBV28, the J call TRBJ1-4; 7 nucleotides agree with TRBD1. This TCR was recovered from a woman aged 45-65 years in a cohort exposed to, infected with or recovered from COVID-19 (not recorded which). CDR3 region: CASKTGPNEKLFF. Written as DNA, the CDR3 is TGTGCCAGCAAGACAGGGCCTAATGAAAAACTGTTTTTT.